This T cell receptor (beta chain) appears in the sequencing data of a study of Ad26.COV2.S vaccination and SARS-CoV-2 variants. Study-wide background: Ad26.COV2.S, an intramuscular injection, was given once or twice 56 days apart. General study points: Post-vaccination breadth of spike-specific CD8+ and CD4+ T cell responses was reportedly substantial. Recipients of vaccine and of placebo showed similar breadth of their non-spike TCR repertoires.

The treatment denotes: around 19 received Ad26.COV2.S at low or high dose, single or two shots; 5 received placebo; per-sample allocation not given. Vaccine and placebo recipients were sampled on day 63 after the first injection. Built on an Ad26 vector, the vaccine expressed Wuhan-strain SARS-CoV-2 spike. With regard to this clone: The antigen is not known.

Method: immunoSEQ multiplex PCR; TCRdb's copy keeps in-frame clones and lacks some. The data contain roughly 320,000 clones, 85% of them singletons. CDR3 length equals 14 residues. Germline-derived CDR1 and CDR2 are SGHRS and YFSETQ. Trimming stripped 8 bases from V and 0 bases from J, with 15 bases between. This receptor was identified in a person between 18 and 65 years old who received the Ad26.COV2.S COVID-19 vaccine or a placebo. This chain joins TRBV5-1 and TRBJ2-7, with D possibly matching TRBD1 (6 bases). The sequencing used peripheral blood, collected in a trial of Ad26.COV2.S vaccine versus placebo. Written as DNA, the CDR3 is TGCGCCAGTGGGGGCGAAACGAGCTCCTACGAGCAGTACTTC. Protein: CASGGETSSYEQYF.